The T cell receptor beta chain described here comes from a study of tumor-infiltrating lymphocytes in primary liver carcinoma. Study background: Roughly 3.65 to 7.5 million productive TCRbeta reads were obtained per sample, with similar numbers across tissue types. Study-wide points: Found in all five tumor regions were only about 8-25% of top clones. Tumor-adjacent and tumor-blood pairs shared less of their repertoires than tumor region pairs shared. Blood's top-250-clone fraction was significantly lower than that of tumors (p = 0.039).

TCR beta cDNA was made from 400 to 500 ng total RNA with a constant-region primer. Generation of the TCR beta libraries relied on three nested multiplex PCR rounds using slightly modified ARM-PCR. Researchers ran the first two PCR rounds for 10 cycles each with TRBV1-TRBV30 forward primers and a C-beta reverse primer. TCRdb ran MiXCR on the multiplex PCR reads and lists one entry per CDR3 protein. This sample has about 99,000 distinct CDR3 sequences, with around two thirds found just once. This CDR3 region has 14 residues. Germline lookup yields CDR1 MDHEN and CDR2 SYDVKM. Trimming took 2 bases from V and 9 from J; bases not matched to a gene: 2. Between about 17 and 34 mg of unsorted bulk tissue served as the source from which RNA and DNA were co-extracted. This clonotype was recorded many times. Antigen specificity is unknown.

The sample comprised liver tumor tissue from sampling region 5. Subset here: tumor region T5, tumor centre. The rearrangement uses TRBV28 and TRBJ1-6; TRBD1 matches 9 bases. This TCR derives from an older woman with primary liver carcinoma and hepatitis B virus infection. The DNA of the CDR3 is TGTGCCAGCAGTTTAGGGGACAGGGTTTCACCCCTCCACTTT. Amino acids: CASSLGDRVSPLHF.